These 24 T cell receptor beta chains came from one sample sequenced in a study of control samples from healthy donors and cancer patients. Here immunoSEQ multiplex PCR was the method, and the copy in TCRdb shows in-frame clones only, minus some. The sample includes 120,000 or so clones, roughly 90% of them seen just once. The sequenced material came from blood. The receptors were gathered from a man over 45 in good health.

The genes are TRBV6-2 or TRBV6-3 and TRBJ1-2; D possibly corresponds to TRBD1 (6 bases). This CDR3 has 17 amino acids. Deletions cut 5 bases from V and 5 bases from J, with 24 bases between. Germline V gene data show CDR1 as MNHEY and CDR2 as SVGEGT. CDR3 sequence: CASSTGAGRAASYGYTF. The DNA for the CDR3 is TGTGCCAGCAGTACGGGGGCGGGTCGGGCCGCGAGTTATGGCTACACCTTC.

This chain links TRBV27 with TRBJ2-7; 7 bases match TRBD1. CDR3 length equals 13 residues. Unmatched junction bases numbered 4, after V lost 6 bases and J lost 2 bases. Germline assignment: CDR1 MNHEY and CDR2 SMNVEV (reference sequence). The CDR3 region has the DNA TGTGCCAGCAGGCTAACAGGGGCCTACGAGCAGTACTTC. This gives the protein CASRLTGAYEQYF.

CDR3 residues: CASSSGTRGEKLFF. Written as DNA, the CDR3 is TGTGCCAGCAGCTCCGGGACACGTGGTGAAAAACTGTTTTTT. This chain connects TRBV9 to TRBJ1-4; the D gene is possibly TRBD1 (6 bases). Trimming removed 4 bases from V and 7 bases from J, with 14 bases in between. Germline V gene data show CDR1 as SGDLS and CDR2 as YYNGEE. The CDR3 covers 14 residues.

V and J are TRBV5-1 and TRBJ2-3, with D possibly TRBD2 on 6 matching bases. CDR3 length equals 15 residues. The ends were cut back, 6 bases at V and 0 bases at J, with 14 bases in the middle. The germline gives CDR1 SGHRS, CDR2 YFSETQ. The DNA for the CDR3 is TGCGCCAGCAAACGGGGGATATATAGCACAGATACGCAGTATTTT. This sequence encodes CASKRGIYSTDTQYF.

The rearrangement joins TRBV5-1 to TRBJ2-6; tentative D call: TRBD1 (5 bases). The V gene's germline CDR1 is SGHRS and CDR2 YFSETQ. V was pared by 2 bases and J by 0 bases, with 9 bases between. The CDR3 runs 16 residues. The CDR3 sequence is CASSFTGGSGANVLTF. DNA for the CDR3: TGCGCCAGCAGCTTTACAGGCGGCTCTGGGGCCAACGTCCTGACTTTC.

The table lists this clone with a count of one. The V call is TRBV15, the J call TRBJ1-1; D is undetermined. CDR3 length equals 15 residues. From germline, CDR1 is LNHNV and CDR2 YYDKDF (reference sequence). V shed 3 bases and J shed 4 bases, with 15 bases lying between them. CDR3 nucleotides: TGTGCCACCAGCAGGACCCCGGTTACTCTCACTGAAGCTTTCTTT. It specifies CATSRTPVTLTEAFF.

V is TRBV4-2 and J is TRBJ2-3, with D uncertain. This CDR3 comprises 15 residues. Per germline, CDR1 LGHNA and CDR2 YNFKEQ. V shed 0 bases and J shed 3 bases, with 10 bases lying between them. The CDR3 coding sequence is TGTGCCAGCAGCCAAGATCTGGGAAAAACAGATACGCAGTATTTT. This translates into CASSQDLGKTDTQYF.

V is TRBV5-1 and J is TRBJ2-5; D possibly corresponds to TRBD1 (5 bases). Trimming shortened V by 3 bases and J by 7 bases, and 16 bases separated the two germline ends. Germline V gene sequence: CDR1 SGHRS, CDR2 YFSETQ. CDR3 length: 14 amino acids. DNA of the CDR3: TGCGCCAGCAGCTCTACAGGCCGTGGGTCGACCCAGTACTTC. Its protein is CASSSTGRGSTQYF.

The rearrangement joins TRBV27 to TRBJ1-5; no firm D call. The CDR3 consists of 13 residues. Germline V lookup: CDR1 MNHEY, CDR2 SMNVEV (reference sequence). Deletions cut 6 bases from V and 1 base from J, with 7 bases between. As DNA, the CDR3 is TGTGCCAGCAGAAGTACCAGCAATCAGCCCCAGCATTTT. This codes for CASRSTSNQPQHF.

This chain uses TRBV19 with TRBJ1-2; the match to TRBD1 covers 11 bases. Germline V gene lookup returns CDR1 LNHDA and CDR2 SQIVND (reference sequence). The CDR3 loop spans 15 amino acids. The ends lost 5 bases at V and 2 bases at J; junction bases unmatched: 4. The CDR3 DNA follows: TGTGCCAGTAGTCCAGGGACAGGGGGAAACTATGGCTACACCTTC. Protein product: CASSPGTGGNYGYTF.

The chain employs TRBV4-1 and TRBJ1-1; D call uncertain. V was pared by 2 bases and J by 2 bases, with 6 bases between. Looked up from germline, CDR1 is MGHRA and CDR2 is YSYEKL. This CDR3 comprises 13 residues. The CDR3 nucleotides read TGCGCCAGCAGCCAAAACGGTAACACTGAAGCTTTCTTT. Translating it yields CASSQNGNTEAFF.

The CDR3 protein is CASSQRQGADEAFF. The CDR3, as DNA: TGTGCCAGCAGCCAAAGACAGGGGGCGGATGAAGCTTTCTTT. V is TRBV3-1 (or the pseudogene TRBV3-2) and J is TRBJ1-1; the match to TRBD1 covers 10 bases. This CDR3 has 14 residues. CDR1 and CDR2 from the germline V gene are LGHDT and YNNKEL (reference sequence). V was clipped by 2 bases and J by 7 bases; unmatched bases: 4.

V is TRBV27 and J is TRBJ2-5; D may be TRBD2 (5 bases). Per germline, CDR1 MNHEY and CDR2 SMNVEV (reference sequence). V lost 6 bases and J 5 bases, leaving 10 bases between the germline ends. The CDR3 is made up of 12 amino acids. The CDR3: CASRGLGETQYF. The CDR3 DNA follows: TGTGCCAGCAGAGGACTCGGTGAGACCCAGTACTTC.

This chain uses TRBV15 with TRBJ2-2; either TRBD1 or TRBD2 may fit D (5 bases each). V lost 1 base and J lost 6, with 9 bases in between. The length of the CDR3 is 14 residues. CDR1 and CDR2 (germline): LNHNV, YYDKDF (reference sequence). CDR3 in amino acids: CATSRGVGAGELFF. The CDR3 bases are TGTGCCACCAGCAGAGGGGTGGGGGCCGGGGAGCTGTTTTTT.

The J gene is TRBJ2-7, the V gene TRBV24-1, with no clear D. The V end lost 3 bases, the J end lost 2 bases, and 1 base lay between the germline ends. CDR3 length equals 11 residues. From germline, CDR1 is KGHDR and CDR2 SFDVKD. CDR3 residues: CATSDAYEQYF. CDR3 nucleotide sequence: TGTGCCACCAGTGATGCCTACGAGCAGTACTTC.

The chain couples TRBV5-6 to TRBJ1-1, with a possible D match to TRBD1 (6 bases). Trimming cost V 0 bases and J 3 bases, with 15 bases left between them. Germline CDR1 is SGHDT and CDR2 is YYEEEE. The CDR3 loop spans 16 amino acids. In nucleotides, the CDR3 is TGTGCCAGCAGCTTGGCCGTGTCAGGGGTCGACACTGAAGCTTTCTTT. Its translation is CASSLAVSGVDTEAFF.

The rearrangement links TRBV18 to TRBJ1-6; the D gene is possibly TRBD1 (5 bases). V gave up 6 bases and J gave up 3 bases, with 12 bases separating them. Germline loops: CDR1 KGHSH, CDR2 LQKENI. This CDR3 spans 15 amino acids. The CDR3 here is CASSLDSGYNSPLHF. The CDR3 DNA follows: TGTGCCAGCTCCCTAGACAGCGGCTATAATTCACCCCTCCACTTT.

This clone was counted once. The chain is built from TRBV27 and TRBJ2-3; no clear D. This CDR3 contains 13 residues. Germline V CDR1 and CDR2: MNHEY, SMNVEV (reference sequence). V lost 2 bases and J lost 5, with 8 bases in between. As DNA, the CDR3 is TGTGCCAGCAGTTTAAATCGCGGAGATACGCAGTATTTT. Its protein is CASSLNRGDTQYF.

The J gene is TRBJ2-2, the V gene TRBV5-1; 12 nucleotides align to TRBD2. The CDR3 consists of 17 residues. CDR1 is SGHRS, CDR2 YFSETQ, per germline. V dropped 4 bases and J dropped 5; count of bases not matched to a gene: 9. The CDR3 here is CASSLRGLAGNTGELFF. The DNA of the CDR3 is TGCGCCAGCAGCCTCCGTGGACTAGCGGGGAATACCGGGGAGCTGTTTTTT. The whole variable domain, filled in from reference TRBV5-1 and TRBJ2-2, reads KAGVTQTPRYLIKTRGQQVTLSCSPISGHRSVSWYQQTPGQGLQFLFEYFSETQRNKGNFPGRFSGRQFSNSRSEMNVSTLELGDSALYLCASSLRGLAGNTGELFFGEGSRLTVL.

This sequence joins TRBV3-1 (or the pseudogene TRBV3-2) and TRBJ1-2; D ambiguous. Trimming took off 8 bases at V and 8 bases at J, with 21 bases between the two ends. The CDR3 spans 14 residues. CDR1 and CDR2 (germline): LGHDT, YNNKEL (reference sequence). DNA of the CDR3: TGTGCCAGCTGGGAAGGAACTACCCTTGGGGGCTACACCTTC. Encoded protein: CASWEGTTLGGYTF.

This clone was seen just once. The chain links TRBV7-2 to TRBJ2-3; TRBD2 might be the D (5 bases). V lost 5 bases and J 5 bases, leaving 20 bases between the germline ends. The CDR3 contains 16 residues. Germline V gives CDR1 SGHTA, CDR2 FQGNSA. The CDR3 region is CASSLGLRAAGDTQYF. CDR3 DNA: TGTGCCAGCAGCCTAGGGTTACGGGCGGCGGGAGATACGCAGTATTTT.

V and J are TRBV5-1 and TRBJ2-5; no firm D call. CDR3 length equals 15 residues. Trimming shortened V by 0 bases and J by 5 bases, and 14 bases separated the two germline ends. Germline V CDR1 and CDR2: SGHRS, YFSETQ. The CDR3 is CASSLGVAGLETQYF. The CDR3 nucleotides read TGCGCCAGCAGCTTGGGTGTGGCAGGTCTGGAGACCCAGTACTTC.

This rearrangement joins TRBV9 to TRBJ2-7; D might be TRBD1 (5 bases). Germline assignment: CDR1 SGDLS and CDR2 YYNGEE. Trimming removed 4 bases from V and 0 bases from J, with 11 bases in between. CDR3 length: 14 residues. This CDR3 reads CASSITTGSYEQYF. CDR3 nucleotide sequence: TGTGCCAGCAGCATTACCACAGGCTCCTACGAGCAGTACTTC.

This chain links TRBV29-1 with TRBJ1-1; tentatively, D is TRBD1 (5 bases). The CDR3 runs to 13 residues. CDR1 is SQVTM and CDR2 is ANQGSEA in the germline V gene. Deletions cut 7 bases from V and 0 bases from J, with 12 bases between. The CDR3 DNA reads TGCAGCGCCAAACCAGGGTTGAACACTGAAGCTTTCTTT. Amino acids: CSAKPGLNTEAFF. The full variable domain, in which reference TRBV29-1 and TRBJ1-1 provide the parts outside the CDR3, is SAVISQKPSRDICQRGTSLTIQCQVDSQVTMMFWYRQQPGQSLTLIATANQGSEATYESGFVIDKFPISRPNLTFSTLTVSNMSPEDSSIYLCSAKPGLNTEAFFGQGTRLTVV.